One sample yielded the 32 T cell receptor beta chains listed below, sequenced in a study of shared clonotypes between healthy human individuals. The method was immunoSEQ multiplex PCR; TCRdb's version includes in-frame clones alone and lacks a portion of them. The repertoire has 450,000 to 500,000 clones, about 78% of them found once; the top ten carry about 11%. The source material was PBMCs. These receptors originate from a woman in her 40s in good health. Some clones in this sample may be carry-over from other donors' samples.

The chain is built from TRBV7-2 and TRBJ1-4, with D hard to call. Germline CDR1 SGHTA, CDR2 FQGNSA. The CDR3 extends over 16 amino acids. V was pared by 2 bases and J by 8 bases, with 18 bases between. CDR3 sequence (DNA): TGTGCCAGCAGCTTAAACGCCGTACGGGGTGGCGAAAAACTGTTTTTT. Encoded protein: CASSLNAVRGGEKLFF.

The chain uses TRBV6-1 and TRBJ1-1, with unresolved D. The V end lost 3 bases, the J end lost 0 bases, and 11 bases lay between the germline ends. The CDR3 is 15 residues long. CDR1 is MNHNS and CDR2 is SASEGT in the germline V gene. DNA of the CDR3: TGTGCCAGCAGTGATGAGGGAACCATGAACACTGAAGCTTTCTTT. Its protein product is CASSDEGTMNTEAFF.

The V call is TRBV19, the J call TRBJ2-7; D possibly corresponds to TRBD1 (6 bases). This CDR3 comprises 15 residues. Per the germline V gene, CDR1 is LNHDA and CDR2 is SQIVND (reference sequence). V was pared by 3 bases and J by 6 bases, with 18 bases between. In nucleotides, the CDR3 is TGTGCCAGTAGTATTTTTGCGGGCAAAGGGGGCGAGCAGTACTTC. The encoded protein is CASSIFAGKGGEQYF.

A note on this clone: Being one base from a much bigger clone, this may be a read error. This specimen includes other DNA sequences encoding the same CDR3. The V gene is TRBV19, the J gene TRBJ1-1; perhaps TRBD1 as D (6 bases). The germline CDR1 and CDR2 sequences are LNHDA and SQIVND (reference sequence). Trimming removed 1 base at V and 1 base at J, with 7 bases between. There are 14 residues in the CDR3. The CDR3 DNA reads as TGTGCCAGTAGTATAGGGGGACAGAACACTGAAGCTTTCTTT. The encoded protein is CASSIGGQNTEAFF.

V and J are TRBV5-6 and TRBJ2-3; 7 bases are a match to TRBD1. V dropped 4 bases and J dropped 4; count of bases not matched to a gene: 3. Germline loops: CDR1 SGHDT, CDR2 YYEEEE. CDR3 length equals 13 residues. CDR3: CASSRQGADTQYF. As DNA, the CDR3 is TGTGCCAGCAGCCGACAGGGTGCAGATACGCAGTATTTT.

This clone has just a few counts. J is TRBJ2-2 and V is TRBV7-9; TRBD1 matches 8 bases. V trimming: 10 bases; J trimming: 4 bases; junction bases outside the gene matches: 2. Germline CDR1 and CDR2: SEHNR and FQNEAQ (reference sequence). The CDR3 sequence is 12 residues long. For the CDR3, the DNA is TGTGCCATAGACAGGGGCACCGGGGAGCTGTTTTTT. Translation gives CAIDRGTGELFF.

The chain combines TRBV11-2 with TRBJ2-3; D possibly corresponds to TRBD1 (5 bases). The CDR3 is made up of 15 amino acids. Germline V gene sequence: CDR1 SGHAT, CDR2 FQNNGV. Trimming shortened V by 5 bases and J by 0 bases, and 12 bases separated the two germline ends. The CDR3 is CASSLQGLSTDTQYF. The DNA of the CDR3 is TGTGCCAGCAGCCTGCAGGGCTTGAGCACAGATACGCAGTATTTT.

The rearrangement links TRBV7-9 to TRBJ2-7; weak D call: TRBD2 (5 bases). The V gene's germline CDR1 is SEHNR and CDR2 FQNEAQ (reference sequence). The germline V and J ends were trimmed by 5 bases and 6 bases, with 17 bases remaining between them. The CDR3 runs 14 residues. Here the CDR3 reads CASSPLSGVIEQYF. In DNA, the CDR3 is TGTGCCAGCAGCCCCCTCTCCGGGGTCATCGAGCAGTACTTC.

The chain is built from TRBV5-4 and TRBJ1-2; weak D call: TRBD1 (5 bases). The CDR3 runs 15 residues. CDR1 and CDR2 (germline): SGHNT, YYREEE (reference sequence). Trimming stripped 0 bases from V and 4 bases from J, with 13 bases between. The CDR3 loop is CASSLGTPVGYGYTF. CDR3 coding DNA: TGTGCCAGCAGCTTGGGGACACCCGTAGGCTATGGCTACACCTTC. Variable domain in full (rest from reference TRBV5-4 and TRBJ1-2): ETGVTQSPTHLIKTRGQQVTLRCSSQSGHNTVSWYQQALGQGPQFIFQYYREEENGRGNFPPRFSGLQFPNYSSELNVNALELDDSALYLCASSLGTPVGYGYTFGSGTRLTVV.

This clone was picked up many times. The gene calls are TRBV7-6 and TRBJ1-2; a weak D match, TRBD1 (6 bases). V dropped 4 bases and J dropped 3 bases, with 15 bases sitting between them. Germline V lookup: CDR1 SGHVS, CDR2 FNYEAQ. This CDR3 comprises 15 residues. The CDR3 sequence: CASSSGGGLDYGYTF. DNA of the CDR3: TGTGCCAGCAGCTCCGGCGGGGGGCTTGACTATGGCTACACCTTC.

This chain links TRBV9 with TRBJ2-7; 10 bases match TRBD2. With V trimmed by 0 bases and J by 5 bases, 2 bases remained unmatched. This CDR3 region has 14 residues. The germline V gene encodes CDR1 SGDLS and CDR2 YYNGEE. The chain's CDR3 is CASSVGLAGDEQYF. DNA of the CDR3: TGTGCCAGCAGCGTAGGGCTAGCGGGAGACGAGCAGTACTTC.

V and J are TRBV6-1 and TRBJ2-7; D gene unclear. CDR1 and CDR2 (germline): MNHNS, SASEGT. V gave up 8 bases and J gave up 2 bases, with 10 bases separating them. This CDR3 region has 12 residues. The CDR3 here is CASFGQAYEQYF. The CDR3, as DNA: TGTGCCAGCTTTGGGCAGGCCTACGAGCAGTACTTC.

The chain has TRBV28 and TRBJ1-2; weak D call: TRBD1 (5 bases). CDR3 length: 12 residues. Germline V gene sequence: CDR1 MDHEN, CDR2 SYDVKM. V was pared by 5 bases and J by 4 bases, with 8 bases between. CDR3 sequence reads: CASSRGIYGYTF. CDR3 in DNA: TGTGCCAGCAGTCGGGGCATCTATGGCTACACCTTC.

The chain recombines TRBV29-1 with TRBJ2-5, with 10 bases lining up with TRBD2. Looked up from germline, CDR1 is SQVTM and CDR2 is ANQGSEA. V lost 1 base and J lost 5; bases outside the gene matches: 7. The CDR3 extends over 15 amino acids. CDR3 region: CSVEGDSGRMETQYF. DNA of the CDR3: TGCAGCGTTGAAGGGGATAGCGGGAGGATGGAGACCCAGTACTTC.

V and J are TRBV11-2 and TRBJ1-3; a possible D gene is TRBD1 (5 bases). Germline values: CDR1 SGHAT, CDR2 FQNNGV. The V end lost 1 base, the J end lost 2 bases, and 6 bases lay between the germline ends. This CDR3 has 14 amino acids. CDR3 region: CASSLAGTGNTIYF. The CDR3 coding sequence is TGTGCCAGCAGCTTAGCAGGGACTGGAAACACCATATATTTT.

This chain connects TRBV25-1 to TRBJ1-3, with 8 bases fitting TRBD1. The CDR3 covers 15 residues. Germline trimming cut 2 bases from V and 4 bases from J; bases unmatched to any gene: 4. CDR1 and CDR2 from the germline V gene are MGHDK and SYGVNS. The CDR3 region is CASSEPRTGGNTIYF. CDR3 in DNA: TGTGCCAGCAGTGAACCCCGGACAGGGGGAAACACCATATATTTT.

The chain joins TRBV28 to TRBJ2-1; TRBD1 matches 8 bases. Germline-derived CDR1 and CDR2 are MDHEN and SYDVKM. This CDR3 region has 15 residues. V lost 4 bases and J lost 2; bases outside the gene matches: 4. CDR3 nucleotide sequence: TGTGCCAGCAGTTCCACAGGGGGGACCTACAATGAGCAGTTCTTC. Protein sequence: CASSSTGGTYNEQFF.

The V gene is TRBV30, the J gene TRBJ2-2, with D perhaps TRBD2 (5 bases). The germline V and J ends were trimmed by 2 bases and 7 bases, with 11 bases remaining between them. The CDR3 length is 13 residues. CDR1 is GTSNPN, CDR2 SVGIG, per germline (reference sequence). The chain's CDR3 is CAWSREEVGELFF. The CDR3 nucleotides read TGTGCCTGGAGTAGAGAGGAGGTCGGGGAGCTGTTTTTT.

This chain connects TRBV29-1 to TRBJ2-7; the match to TRBD1 covers 11 bases. The CDR3 has 14 amino acids. Germline trimming cut 3 bases from V and 0 bases from J; bases unmatched to any gene: 1. Germline-derived CDR1 and CDR2 are SQVTM and ANQGSEA. The DNA of the CDR3 is TGCAGCGTTGACGGGACAGGGGGCTCCTACGAGCAGTACTTC. It is translated as CSVDGTGGSYEQYF.

The rearrangement links TRBV6-5 to TRBJ1-4, with 9 bases matching TRBD1. Per the germline V gene, CDR1 is MNHEY and CDR2 is SVGAGI. The CDR3 is made up of 14 amino acids. The trim removed 6 bases at V and 7 bases at J, leaving 6 bases unmatched. The CDR3 DNA is TGTGCCAGCAGGCCGGGACAGGGTAGTGAAAAACTGTTTTTT. It translates to CASRPGQGSEKLFF.

The chain couples TRBV5-1 to TRBJ2-7, with D possibly TRBD1 on 6 matching bases. The CDR3 length is 14 residues. The germline gives CDR1 SGHRS, CDR2 YFSETQ. V lost 4 bases and J lost 3, with 14 bases in between. The CDR3 sequence: CASSLSQGNYEQYF. CDR3 nucleotides: TGCGCCAGCAGCCTCTCGCAGGGGAACTACGAGCAGTACTTC.

The chain joins TRBV7-9 to TRBJ2-3; perhaps TRBD1 as D (6 bases). Germline V gene sequence: CDR1 SEHNR, CDR2 FQNEAQ (reference sequence). V lost 2 bases, J lost 4 bases, and 13 bases lay in between. The CDR3 has 15 residues. The CDR3 DNA is TGTGCCAGCAGCTTAAGGGGGACGGACGCAGATACGCAGTATTTT. This sequence encodes CASSLRGTDADTQYF.

The chain joins TRBV27 to TRBJ1-2; 8 positions agree with TRBD1. The V gene end was trimmed by 2 bases and the J gene end by 8 bases; junction bases not matched to a gene: 7. The CDR3 is 14 amino acids. Per the germline V gene, CDR1 is MNHEY and CDR2 is SMNVEV (reference sequence). CDR3 DNA sequence: TGTGCCAGCAGTTTAATGGGCAGGGGGCTAGGCTACACCTTC. The encoded protein is CASSLMGRGLGYTF.

This clone was picked up many times. The chain carries TRBV20-1 and TRBJ2-3; D gene uncertain. Trimming pared 3 bases from V and 4 bases from J, leaving 5 bases between. Germline V gives CDR1 DFQATT, CDR2 SNEGSKA (reference sequence). The CDR3 sequence is 11 residues long. CDR3 amino acids: CSASYPDTQYF. The CDR3 DNA is TGCAGTGCTAGTTATCCAGATACGCAGTATTTT.

The chain joins TRBV6-5 to TRBJ2-7; the D gene is possibly TRBD2 (6 bases). The CDR3 runs 14 residues. In germline, CDR1 is MNHEY, CDR2 SVGAGI. The V end lost 6 bases, the J end lost 3 bases, and 15 bases lay between the germline ends. This CDR3 is CASRGPTGVYEQYF. The CDR3 DNA reads TGTGCCAGCAGAGGCCCTACGGGAGTCTACGAGCAGTACTTC.

The CDR3 nucleotides read TGTGCCATCAGGCGACTAGCGGGGGAAGAGACCCAGTACTTC. This codes for CAIRRLAGEETQYF. The V call is TRBV10-3, the J call TRBJ2-5, with 12 bases that match TRBD2. V dropped 6 bases and J dropped 3; count of bases not matched to a gene: 2. The CDR3 spans 14 residues. Germline V CDR1 and CDR2: ENHRY, SYGVKD.

In regard to this clone: This could be a read error, since a much larger clone is one nucleotide away. The chain links TRBV29-1 to TRBJ2-3, with TRBD1 matching 7 bases. Germline V CDR1 and CDR2: SQVTM, ANQGSEA. The CDR3 extends over 15 amino acids. The J segment lost 3 bases and the V segment lost 7 bases, leaving 13 bases of the junction unmatched. The DNA of the CDR3 is TGCAGCGCCACGGACAGGAAGGGTGAGACAGATACGCAGTATTTT. It yields the protein CSATDRKGETDTQYF.

This chain uses TRBV28 with TRBJ2-1; a weak D match, TRBD1 (5 bases). There are 11 residues in the CDR3. Germline-derived CDR1 and CDR2 are MDHEN and SYDVKM. V was clipped by 3 bases and J by 15 bases, with 12 bases between them. As DNA, the CDR3 is TGTGCCAGCAGTTTGAGCCAGGGTCTGTTCTTC. Its protein is CASSLSQGLFF.

V is TRBV10-3 and J is TRBJ2-3; 8 bases are shared with TRBD2. Trimming took 5 bases from V and 5 from J; bases not matched to a gene: 15. In germline, CDR1 is ENHRY, CDR2 SYGVKD. This CDR3 has 17 amino acids. The CDR3 here is CAISYSLTSGVEDTQYF. CDR3 nucleotide sequence: TGTGCCATCAGTTACTCACTCACTAGCGGCGTGGAAGATACGCAGTATTTT.

A single count supports this clone. A read error is the likely source, as a far larger clone sits one nucleotide away. Distinct nucleotide sequences in the sample also encode this CDR3. The rearrangement joins TRBV2 to TRBJ1-4; TRBD1 is a possible D gene (5 bases). CDR3 length: 14 residues. Germline CDR1 reads SNHLY; CDR2 reads FYNNEI. Here the CDR3 reads CATALGQSNEKLFF. The CDR3 DNA sequence: TGTGCCACGGCTTTGGGGCAGTCTAATGAAAAGCTGTTTTTT.

The rearrangement uses TRBV28 and TRBJ2-3, with D perhaps TRBD1 (6 bases). The CDR3 is 15 residues long. V was clipped by 3 bases and J by 1 base, with 11 bases between them. The V gene's germline CDR1 is MDHEN and CDR2 SYDVKM. CDR3 residues: CASSFRGHGTDTQYF. The DNA for the CDR3 is TGTGCCAGCAGTTTTCGGGGACATGGCACAGATACGCAGTATTTT.

The chain has TRBV7-9 and TRBJ2-3, with 9 bases lining up with TRBD1. The CDR3 sequence is 15 residues long. V dropped 4 bases and J dropped 2; count of bases not matched to a gene: 4. Per germline, CDR1 SEHNR and CDR2 FQNEAQ (reference sequence). CDR3 in amino acids: CASSSGTGYTDTQYF. Written as DNA, the CDR3 is TGTGCCAGCAGCTCCGGGACAGGGTACACAGATACGCAGTATTTT.